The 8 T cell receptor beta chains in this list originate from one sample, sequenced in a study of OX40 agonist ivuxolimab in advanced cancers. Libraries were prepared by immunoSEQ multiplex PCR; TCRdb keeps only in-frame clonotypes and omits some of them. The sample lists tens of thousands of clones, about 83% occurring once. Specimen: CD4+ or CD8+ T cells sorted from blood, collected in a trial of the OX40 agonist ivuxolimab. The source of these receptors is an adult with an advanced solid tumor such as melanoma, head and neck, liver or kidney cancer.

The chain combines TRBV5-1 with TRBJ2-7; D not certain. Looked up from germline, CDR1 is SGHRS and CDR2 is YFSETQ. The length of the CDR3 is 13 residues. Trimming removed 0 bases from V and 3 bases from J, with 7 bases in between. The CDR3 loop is CASSLEGLYEQYF. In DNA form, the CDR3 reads TGCGCCAGCAGCTTGGAGGGCCTCTACGAGCAGTACTTC.

The CDR3 region has the DNA TGTGCCAGCAGCGGGGGGGGGCTACAGTTCTTC. Translated: CASSGGGLQFF. The chain employs TRBV7-6 and TRBJ2-1, with a tentative D call TRBD2 (7 bases). This CDR3 comprises 11 residues. Deletions cut 5 bases from V and 13 bases from J, with 12 bases between. Germline V CDR1 and CDR2: SGHVS, FNYEAQ.

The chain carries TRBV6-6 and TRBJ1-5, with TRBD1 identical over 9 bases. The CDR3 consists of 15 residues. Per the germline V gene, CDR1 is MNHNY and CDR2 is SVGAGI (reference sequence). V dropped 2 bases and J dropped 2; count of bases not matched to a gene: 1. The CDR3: CASSYRDRGNQPQHF. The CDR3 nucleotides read TGTGCCAGCAGTTACAGGGACAGGGGCAATCAGCCCCAGCATTTT.

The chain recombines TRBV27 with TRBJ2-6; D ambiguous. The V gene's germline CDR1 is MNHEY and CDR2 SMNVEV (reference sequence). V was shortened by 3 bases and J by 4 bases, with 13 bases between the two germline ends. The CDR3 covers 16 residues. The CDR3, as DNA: TGTGCCAGCAGTTTTCGGTTCCGGGCGGGGGCCAACGTCCTGACTTTC. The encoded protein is CASSFRFRAGANVLTF.

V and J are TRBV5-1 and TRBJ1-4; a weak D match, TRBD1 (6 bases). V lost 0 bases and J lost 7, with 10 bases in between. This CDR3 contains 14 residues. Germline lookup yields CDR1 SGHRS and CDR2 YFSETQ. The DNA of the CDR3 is TGCGCCAGCAGCTTGGCTCCAGGGGTTGAAAAACTGTTTTTT. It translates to CASSLAPGVEKLFF. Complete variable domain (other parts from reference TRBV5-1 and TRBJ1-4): KAGVTQTPRYLIKTRGQQVTLSCSPISGHRSVSWYQQTPGQGLQFLFEYFSETQRNKGNFPGRFSGRQFSNSRSEMNVSTLELGDSALYLCASSLAPGVEKLFFGSGTQLSVL.

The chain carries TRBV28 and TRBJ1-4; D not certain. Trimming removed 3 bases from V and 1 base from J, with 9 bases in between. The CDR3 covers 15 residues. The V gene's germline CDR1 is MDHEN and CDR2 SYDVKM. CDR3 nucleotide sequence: TGTGCCAGCAGTTTTAGGGTTGGAACTAATGAAAAACTGTTTTTT. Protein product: CASSFRVGTNEKLFF.

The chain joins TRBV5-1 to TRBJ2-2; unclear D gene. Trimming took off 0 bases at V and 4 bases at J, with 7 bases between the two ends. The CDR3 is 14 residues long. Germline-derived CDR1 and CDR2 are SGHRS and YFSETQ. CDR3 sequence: CASSLVATTGELFF. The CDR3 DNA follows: TGCGCCAGCAGCTTGGTGGCCACCACCGGGGAGCTGTTTTTT.

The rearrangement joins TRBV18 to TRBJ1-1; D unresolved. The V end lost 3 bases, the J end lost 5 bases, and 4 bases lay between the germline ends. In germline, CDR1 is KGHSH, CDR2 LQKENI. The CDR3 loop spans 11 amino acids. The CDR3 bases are TGTGCCAGCTCACCGGGTACTGAAGCTTTCTTT. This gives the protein CASSPGTEAFF.